Sequencing of this T cell receptor beta chain was carried out in a study of T-cell reconstitution after alpha-beta-depleted transplantation in children. Preparation of the TCRbeta library was carried out with unique molecular identifiers. TCRdb redid the calling of the PCR reads with MiXCR, one entry per CDR3 protein. This sample has hundreds of thousands of distinct CDR3 sequences; roughly 15% occur once, and the top ten carry about 1.1%. The CDR3 extends over 16 amino acids. The trim removed 1 base at V and 8 bases at J, leaving 11 bases unmatched. Germline CDR1 reads SGHDT; CDR2 reads YYEEEE. This material consisted of PBMCs from the stem cell graft donor, taken from the stem cell graft. The chain joins TRBV5-6 to TRBJ2-1, with TRBD2 identical over 8 bases. The clonotype was recovered from a human donor who donated a stem cell graft to a child with acute myeloid leukemia. CDR3 sequence: CASSLWGTRQSHEQFF. The CDR3 DNA follows: TGTGCCAGCAGCTTGTGGGGGACTAGACAGTCTCATGAGCAGTTCTTC.